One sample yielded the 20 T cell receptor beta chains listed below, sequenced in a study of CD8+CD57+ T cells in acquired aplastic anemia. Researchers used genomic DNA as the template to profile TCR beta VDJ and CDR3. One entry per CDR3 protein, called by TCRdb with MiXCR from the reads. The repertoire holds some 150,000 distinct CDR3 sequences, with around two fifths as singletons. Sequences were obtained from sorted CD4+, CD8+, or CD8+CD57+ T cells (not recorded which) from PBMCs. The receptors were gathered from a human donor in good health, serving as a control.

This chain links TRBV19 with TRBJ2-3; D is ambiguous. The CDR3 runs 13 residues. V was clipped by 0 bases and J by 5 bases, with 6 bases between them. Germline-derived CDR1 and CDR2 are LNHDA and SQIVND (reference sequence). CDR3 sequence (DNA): TGTGCCAGTAGTATAGACGGCGGAGATACGCAGTATTTT. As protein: CASSIDGGDTQYF.

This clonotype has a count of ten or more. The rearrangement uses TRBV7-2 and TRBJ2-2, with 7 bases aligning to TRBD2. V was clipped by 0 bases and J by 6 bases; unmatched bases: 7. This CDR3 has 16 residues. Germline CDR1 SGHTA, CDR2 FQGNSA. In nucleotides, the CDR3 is TGTGCCAGCAGCTTAGCGGGCGGGAGTGTTCCCGGGGAGCTGTTTTTT. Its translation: CASSLAGGSVPGELFF.

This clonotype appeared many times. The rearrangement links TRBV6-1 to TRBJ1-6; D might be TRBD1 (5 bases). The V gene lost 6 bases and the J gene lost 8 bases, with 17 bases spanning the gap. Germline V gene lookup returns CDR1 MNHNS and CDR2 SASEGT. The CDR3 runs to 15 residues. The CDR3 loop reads CASSHNKGGDSPLHF. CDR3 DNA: TGTGCCAGCAGCCACAACAAGGGAGGGGATTCACCCCTCCACTTT.

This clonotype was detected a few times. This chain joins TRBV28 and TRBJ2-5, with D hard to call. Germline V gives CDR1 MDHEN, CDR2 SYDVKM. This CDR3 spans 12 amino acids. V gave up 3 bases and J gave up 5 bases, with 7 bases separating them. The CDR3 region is CASSFGPETQYF. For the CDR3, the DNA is TGTGCCAGCAGTTTTGGTCCGGAGACCCAGTACTTC.

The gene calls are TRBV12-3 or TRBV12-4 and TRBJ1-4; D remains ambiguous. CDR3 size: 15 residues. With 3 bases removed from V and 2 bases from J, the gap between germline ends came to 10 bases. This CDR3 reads CASSFAASTNEKLFF. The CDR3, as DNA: TGTGCCAGCAGTTTTGCTGCTAGTACTAATGAAAAACTGTTTTTT.

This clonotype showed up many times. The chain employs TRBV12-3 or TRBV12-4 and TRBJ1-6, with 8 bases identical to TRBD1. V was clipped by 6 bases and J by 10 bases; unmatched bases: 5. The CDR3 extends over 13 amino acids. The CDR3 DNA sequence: TGTGCCAGCAGCGCAGGACAGGGATCACCCCTCCACTTT. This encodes CASSAGQGSPLHF.

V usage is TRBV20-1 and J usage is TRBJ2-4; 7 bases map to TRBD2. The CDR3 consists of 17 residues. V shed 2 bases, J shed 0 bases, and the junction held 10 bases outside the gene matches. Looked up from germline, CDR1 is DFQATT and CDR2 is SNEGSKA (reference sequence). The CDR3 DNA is TGCAGTGCTAGAACTACCCGGGAGGCGTTAGCCAAAAACATTCAGTACTTC. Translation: CSARTTREALAKNIQYF.

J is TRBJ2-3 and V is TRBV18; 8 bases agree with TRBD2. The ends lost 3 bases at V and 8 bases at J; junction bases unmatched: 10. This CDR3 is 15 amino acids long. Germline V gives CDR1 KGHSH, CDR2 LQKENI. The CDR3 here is CASSPTSGTAVTQYF. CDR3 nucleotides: TGTGCCAGCTCACCCACTAGCGGCACAGCAGTTACGCAGTATTTT.

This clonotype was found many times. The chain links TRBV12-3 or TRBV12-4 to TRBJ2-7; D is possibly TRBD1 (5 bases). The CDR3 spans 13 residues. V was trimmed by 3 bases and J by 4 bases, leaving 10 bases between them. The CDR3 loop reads CASSLDTPYEQYF. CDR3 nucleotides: TGTGCCAGCAGTTTGGACACCCCTTACGAGCAGTACTTC.

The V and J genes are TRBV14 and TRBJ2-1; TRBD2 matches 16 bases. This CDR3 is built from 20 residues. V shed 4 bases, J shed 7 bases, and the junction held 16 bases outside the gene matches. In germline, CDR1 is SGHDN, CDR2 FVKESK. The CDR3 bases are TGTGCCAGCAGCCCCCTTACCGGGACTAGCGGGAGGGCCTCTTTTAATGAGCAGTTCTTC. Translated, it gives CASSPLTGTSGRASFNEQFF.

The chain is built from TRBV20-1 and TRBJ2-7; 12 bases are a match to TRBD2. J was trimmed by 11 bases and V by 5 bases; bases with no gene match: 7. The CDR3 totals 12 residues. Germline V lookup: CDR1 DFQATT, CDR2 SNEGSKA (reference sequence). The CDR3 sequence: CSALAGGPSEYF. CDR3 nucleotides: TGCAGTGCTCTAGCGGGAGGGCCGTCGGAGTACTTC.

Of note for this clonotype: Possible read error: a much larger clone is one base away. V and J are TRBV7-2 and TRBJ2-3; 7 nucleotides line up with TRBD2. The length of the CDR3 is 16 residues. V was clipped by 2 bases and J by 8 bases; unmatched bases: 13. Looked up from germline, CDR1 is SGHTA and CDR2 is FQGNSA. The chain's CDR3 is CASSLRREGLAGTQYF. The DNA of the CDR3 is TGTGCCAGCAGCTTAAGGAGGGAGGGCCTGGCAGGTACGCAGTATTTT.

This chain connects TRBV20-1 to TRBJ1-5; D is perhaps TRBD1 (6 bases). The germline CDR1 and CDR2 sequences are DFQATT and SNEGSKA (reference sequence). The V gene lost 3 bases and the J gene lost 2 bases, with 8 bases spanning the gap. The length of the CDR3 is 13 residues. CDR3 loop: CSASNRGNQPQHF. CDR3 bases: TGCAGTGCTAGTAACAGGGGCAATCAGCCCCAGCATTTT.

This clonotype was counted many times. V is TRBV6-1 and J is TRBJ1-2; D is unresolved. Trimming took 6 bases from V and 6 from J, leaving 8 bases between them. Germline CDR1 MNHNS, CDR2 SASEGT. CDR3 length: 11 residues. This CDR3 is CASSPEDGYTF. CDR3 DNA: TGTGCCAGCAGCCCGGAAGATGGCTACACCTTC.

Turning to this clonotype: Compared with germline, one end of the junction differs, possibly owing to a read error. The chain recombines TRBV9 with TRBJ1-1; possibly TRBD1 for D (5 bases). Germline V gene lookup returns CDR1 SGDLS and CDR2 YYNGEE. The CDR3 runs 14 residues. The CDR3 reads CASSGGAGNTGAFF. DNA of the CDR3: TGTGCCAGCAGCGGCGGGGCAGGGAACACTGGAGCTTTCTTT. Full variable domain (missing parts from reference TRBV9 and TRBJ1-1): DSGVTQTPKHLITATGQRVTLRCSPRSGDLSVYWYQQSLDQGLQFLIQYYNGEERAKGNILERFSAQQFPDLHSELNLSSLELGDSALYFCASSGGAGNTGAFFGQGTRLTVV.

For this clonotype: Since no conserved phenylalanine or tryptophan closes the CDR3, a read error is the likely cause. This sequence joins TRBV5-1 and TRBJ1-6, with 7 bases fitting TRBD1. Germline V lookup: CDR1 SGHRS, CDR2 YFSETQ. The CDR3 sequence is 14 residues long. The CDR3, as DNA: TGCGCCGGCAGCGGGGACAGCCAAAATTCACCCCTCCACTCT. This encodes CAGSGDSQNSPLHS.

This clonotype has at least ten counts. The CDR3 nucleotides read TGTGCCAGCACGGGGGATACTTCACCCCTCCACTTT. Its translation: CASTGDTSPLHF. The J gene is TRBJ1-6, the V gene TRBV2, with D tentatively TRBD1 (5 bases). The CDR3 spans 12 residues. CDR1 is SNHLY, CDR2 FYNNEI, per germline. V was clipped by 7 bases and J by 9 bases, with 10 bases between them.

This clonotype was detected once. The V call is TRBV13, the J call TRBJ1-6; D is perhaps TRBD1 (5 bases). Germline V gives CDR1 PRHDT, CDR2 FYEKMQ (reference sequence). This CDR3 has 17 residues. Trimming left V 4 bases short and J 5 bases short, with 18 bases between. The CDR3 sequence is CASSSLRDGRDNSPLHF. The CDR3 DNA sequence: TGTGCCAGCAGCTCCCTGAGGGACGGAAGAGATAATTCACCCCTCCACTTT.

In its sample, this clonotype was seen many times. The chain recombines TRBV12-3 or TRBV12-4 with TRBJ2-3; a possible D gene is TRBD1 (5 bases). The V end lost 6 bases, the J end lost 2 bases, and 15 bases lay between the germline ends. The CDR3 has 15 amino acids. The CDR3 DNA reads TGTGCCAGCAGCTTATCTTTAGGGGCCACAGATACGCAGTATTTT. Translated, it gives CASSLSLGATDTQYF.

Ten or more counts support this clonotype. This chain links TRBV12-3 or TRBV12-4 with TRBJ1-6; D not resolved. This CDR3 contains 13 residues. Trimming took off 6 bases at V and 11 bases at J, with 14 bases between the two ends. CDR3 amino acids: CASSRPPMTPLHF. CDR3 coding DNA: TGTGCCAGCAGCCGTCCCCCTATGACACCCCTCCACTTT.